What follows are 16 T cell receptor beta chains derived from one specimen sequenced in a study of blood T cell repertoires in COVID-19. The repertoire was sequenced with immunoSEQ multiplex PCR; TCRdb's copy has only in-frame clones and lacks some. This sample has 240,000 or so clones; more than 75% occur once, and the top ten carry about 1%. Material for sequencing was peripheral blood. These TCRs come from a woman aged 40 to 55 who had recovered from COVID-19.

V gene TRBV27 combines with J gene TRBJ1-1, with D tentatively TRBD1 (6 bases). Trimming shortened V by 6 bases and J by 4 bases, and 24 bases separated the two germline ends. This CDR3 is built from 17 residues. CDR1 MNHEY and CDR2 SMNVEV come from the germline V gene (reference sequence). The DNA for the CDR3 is TGTGCCAGCAGACCCGGCGGGGGGCCGACCCCCGGCACTGAAGCTTTCTTT. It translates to CASRPGGGPTPGTEAFF.

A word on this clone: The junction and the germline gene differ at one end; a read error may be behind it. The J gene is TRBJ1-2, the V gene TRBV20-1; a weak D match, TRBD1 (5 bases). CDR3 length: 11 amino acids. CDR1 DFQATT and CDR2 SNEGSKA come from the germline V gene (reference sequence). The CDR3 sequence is CSARGQDGYTF. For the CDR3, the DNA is TGCAGTGCCAGAGGACAAGATGGCTACACCTTC.

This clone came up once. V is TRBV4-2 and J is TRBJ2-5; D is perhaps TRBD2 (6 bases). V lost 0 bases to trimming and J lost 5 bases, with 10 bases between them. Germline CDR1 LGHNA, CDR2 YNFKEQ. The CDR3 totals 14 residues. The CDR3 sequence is CASSQDGAGETQYF. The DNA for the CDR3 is TGTGCCAGCAGCCAAGATGGGGCGGGGGAGACCCAGTACTTC.

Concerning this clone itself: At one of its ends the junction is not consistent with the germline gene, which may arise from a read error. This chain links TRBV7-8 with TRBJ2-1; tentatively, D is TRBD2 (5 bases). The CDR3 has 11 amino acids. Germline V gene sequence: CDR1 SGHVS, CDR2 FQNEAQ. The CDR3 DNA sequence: TGTGCCAGCAGCCCCGGGGTAGGGCCGGTCTTC. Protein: CASSPGVGPVF.

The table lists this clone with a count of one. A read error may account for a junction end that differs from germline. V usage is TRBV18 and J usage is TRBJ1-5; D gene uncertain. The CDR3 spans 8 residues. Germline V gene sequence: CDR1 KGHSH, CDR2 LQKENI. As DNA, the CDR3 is TGTGCCAGCTCAGTGGAGGCCTTT. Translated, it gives CASSVEAF.

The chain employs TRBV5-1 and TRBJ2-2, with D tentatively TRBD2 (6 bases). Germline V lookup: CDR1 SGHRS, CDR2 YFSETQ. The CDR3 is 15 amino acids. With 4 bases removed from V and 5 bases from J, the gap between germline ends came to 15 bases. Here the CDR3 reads CASSPGTQTTGELFF. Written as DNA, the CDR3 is TGCGCCAGCAGCCCGGGGACTCAGACGACCGGGGAGCTGTTTTTT.

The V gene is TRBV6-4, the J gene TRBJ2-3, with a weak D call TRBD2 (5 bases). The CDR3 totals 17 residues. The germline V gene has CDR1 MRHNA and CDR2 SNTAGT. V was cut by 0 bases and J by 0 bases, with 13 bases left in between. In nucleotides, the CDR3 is TGTGCCAGCAGTGACTCTCCCGTAGCGTGGAGCACAGATACGCAGTATTTT. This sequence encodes CASSDSPVAWSTDTQYF.

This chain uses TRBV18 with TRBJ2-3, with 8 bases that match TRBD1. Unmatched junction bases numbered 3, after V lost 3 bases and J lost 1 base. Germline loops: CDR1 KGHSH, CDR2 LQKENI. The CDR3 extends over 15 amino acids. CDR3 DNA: TGTGCCAGCTCACCCCGACAGGGGCGCACAGATACGCAGTATTTT. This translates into CASSPRQGRTDTQYF. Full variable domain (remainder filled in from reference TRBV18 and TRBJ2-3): NAGVMQNPRHLVRRRGQEARLRCSPMKGHSHVYWYRQLPEEGLKFMVYLQKENIIDESGMPKERFSAEFPKEGPSILRIQQVVRGDSAAYFCASSPRQGRTDTQYFGPGTRLTVL.

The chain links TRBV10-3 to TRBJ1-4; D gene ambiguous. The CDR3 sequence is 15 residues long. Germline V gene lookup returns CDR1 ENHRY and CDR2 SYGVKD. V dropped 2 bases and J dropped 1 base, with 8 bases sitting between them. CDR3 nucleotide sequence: TGTGCCATCAGTGAGATAGGAGGAACTAATGAAAAACTGTTTTTT. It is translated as CAISEIGGTNEKLFF.

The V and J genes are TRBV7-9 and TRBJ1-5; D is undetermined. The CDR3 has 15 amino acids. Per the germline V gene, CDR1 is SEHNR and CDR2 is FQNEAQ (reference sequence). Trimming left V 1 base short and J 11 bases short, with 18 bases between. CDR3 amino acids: CASSLGDAGRPTQHF. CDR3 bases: TGTGCCAGCAGCTTAGGGGATGCCGGGAGGCCTACCCAGCATTTT.

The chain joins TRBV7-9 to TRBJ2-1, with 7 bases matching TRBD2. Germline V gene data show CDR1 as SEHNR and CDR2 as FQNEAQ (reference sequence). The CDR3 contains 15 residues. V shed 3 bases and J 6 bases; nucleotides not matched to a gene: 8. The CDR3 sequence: CASSLGGGVPNEQFF. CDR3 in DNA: TGTGCCAGCAGCTTGGGGGGAGGGGTCCCCAATGAGCAGTTCTTC.

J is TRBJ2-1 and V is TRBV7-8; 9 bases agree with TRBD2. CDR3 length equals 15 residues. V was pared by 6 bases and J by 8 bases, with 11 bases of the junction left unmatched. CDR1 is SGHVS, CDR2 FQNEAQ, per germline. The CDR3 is CASRMGVAGADEQFF. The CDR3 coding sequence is TGTGCCAGCAGGATGGGCGTAGCGGGAGCGGATGAGCAGTTCTTC.

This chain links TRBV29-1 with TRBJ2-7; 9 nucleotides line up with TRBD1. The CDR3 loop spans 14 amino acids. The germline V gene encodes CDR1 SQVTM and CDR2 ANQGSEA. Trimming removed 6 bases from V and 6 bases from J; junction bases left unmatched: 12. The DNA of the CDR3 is TGCAGCGTCAAAGGGGGGGACAGGGCTCGCGAGCAGTACTTC. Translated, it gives CSVKGGDRAREQYF.

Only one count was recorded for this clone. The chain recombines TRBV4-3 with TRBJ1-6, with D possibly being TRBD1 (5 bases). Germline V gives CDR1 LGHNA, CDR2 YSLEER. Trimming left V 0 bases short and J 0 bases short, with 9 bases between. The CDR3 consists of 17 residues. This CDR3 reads CASSQEGPSSYNSPLHF. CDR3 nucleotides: TGCGCCAGCAGCCAAGAGGGGCCCAGCTCCTATAATTCACCCCTCCACTTT.

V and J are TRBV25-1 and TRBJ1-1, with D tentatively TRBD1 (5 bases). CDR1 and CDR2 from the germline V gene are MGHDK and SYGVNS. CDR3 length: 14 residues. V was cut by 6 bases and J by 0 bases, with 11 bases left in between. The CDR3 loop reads CASRSGGMNTEAFF. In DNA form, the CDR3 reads TGTGCCAGCAGGTCGGGGGGGATGAACACTGAAGCTTTCTTT.

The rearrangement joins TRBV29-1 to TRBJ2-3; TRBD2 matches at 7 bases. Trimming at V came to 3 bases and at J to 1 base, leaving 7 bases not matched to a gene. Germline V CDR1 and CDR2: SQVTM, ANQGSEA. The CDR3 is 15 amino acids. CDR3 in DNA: TGCAGCGTTGAGGGGGGGTCCAGGCGCACAGATACGCAGTATTTT. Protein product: CSVEGGSRRTDTQYF.